This T cell receptor (beta chain) appears in the sequencing data of a study of T cell responses to AZD1222 COVID-19 vaccine. Study-wide points: Only a handful of AZD1222 recipients, more than five in all, had baseline seropositivity.

This clone was observed a few times. Its antigen is not known. Clones were sequenced by immunoSEQ multiplex PCR, and TCRdb holds only the in-frame ones, with some missing. The sample lists around 160,000 clones; approximately 94% were seen once. The CDR3 contains 17 residues. Trimming pared 4 bases from V and 9 bases from J, leaving 25 bases between. Germline V lookup: CDR1 WNHNN, CDR2 SYGVQD (reference sequence). Sequenced here: peripheral blood, sampled 28 days after the second AZD1222 dose. The TCR comes from an adult who received the AZD1222 COVID-19 vaccine. The chain recombines TRBV10-1 with TRBJ2-1; D gene ambiguous. The CDR3 coding sequence is TGCGCCAGCAGTGTTTGGAATCCGCGCCTATCGGACGGTGAGCAGTTCTTC. This sequence encodes CASSVWNPRLSDGEQFF.